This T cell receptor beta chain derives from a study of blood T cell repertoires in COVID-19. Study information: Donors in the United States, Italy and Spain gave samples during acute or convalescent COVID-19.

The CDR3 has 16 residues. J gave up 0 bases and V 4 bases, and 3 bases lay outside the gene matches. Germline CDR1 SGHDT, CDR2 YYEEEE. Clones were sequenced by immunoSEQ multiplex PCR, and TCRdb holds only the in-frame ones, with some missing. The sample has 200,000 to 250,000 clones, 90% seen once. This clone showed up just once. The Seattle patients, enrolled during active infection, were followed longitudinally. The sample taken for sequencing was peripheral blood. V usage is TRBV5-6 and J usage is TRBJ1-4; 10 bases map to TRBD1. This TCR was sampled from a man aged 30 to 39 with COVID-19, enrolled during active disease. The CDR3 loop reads CASSPGTGATNEKLFF. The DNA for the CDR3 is TGTGCCAGCAGCCCCGGGACAGGGGCAACTAATGAAAAACTGTTTTTT. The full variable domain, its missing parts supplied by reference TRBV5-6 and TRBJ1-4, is DAGVTQSPTHLIKTRGQQVTLRCSPKSGHDTVSWYQQALGQGPQFIFQYYEEEERQRGNFPDRFSGHQFPNYSSELNVNALLLGDSALYLCASSPGTGATNEKLFFGSGTQLSVL.